This entry is about one TCR beta chain. The sample comes from a study of Graves' ophthalmopathy and Graves' hyperthyroidism. CDR3 regions of TCR beta were amplified from RNA transcripts. RT-PCR was first run with HTBI primers, then multiplex PCR in a second round. TCRdb analysed the multiplex PCR reads with MiXCR anew, one entry per CDR3 protein. The data hold 600,000 to 950,000 distinct CDR3 sequences, with roughly two fifths observed a single time. Sequencing was carried out using peripheral blood. The origin of this receptor is an adult man with Graves' ophthalmopathy.

Here the CDR3 reads CSAGPTVPGPYEQYF. CDR3 DNA: TGCAGTGCTGGCCCGACAGTTCCGGGGCCCTACGAGCAGTACTTC. The chain carries TRBV20-1 and TRBJ2-7; D may be TRBD1 or TRBD2 (5 bases each). Per the germline V gene, CDR1 is DFQATT and CDR2 is SNEGSKA (reference sequence). The CDR3 extends over 15 amino acids. The V gene lost 5 bases and the J gene lost 2 bases, with 19 bases spanning the gap.